This passage covers 14 T cell receptor beta chains from one sample sequenced in a study of tumor-infiltrating lymphocytes in glioblastoma multiforme. Three nested ARM-PCR rounds with V-beta and C-beta primers built TCRB libraries. MiXCR, applied by TCRdb to the multiplex PCR reads, yields one record per CDR3 protein. Seen here are about 12,000 distinct CDR3 sequences, 66% observed once, and the top ten hold over 25%. Sequenced sample: brain tumor tissue. The receptors come from a male donor with glioblastoma.

The V gene is TRBV6-5, the J gene TRBJ2-1; D remains unclear. Germline V gene data show CDR1 as MNHEY and CDR2 as SVGAGI. This CDR3 comprises 13 residues. Trimming took 5 bases from V and 4 from J, leaving 9 bases between them. The CDR3 sequence is CASSDARYNEQFF. DNA of the CDR3: TGTGCCAGCAGTGACGCAAGGTACAATGAGCAGTTCTTC.

The table lists this clonotype with a count of one. The genes are TRBV29-1 and TRBJ2-1, with D perhaps TRBD2 (7 bases). The germline gives CDR1 SQVTM, CDR2 ANQGSEA. The CDR3 sequence is 16 residues long. V dropped 3 bases and J dropped 5 bases, with 20 bases sitting between them. The CDR3 nucleotides read TGCAGCGTTGATGGGGGGCCCGGACTAGTCGACAATGAGCAGTTCTTC. Its protein product is CSVDGGPGLVDNEQFF.

Regarding this clonotype: One junction end does not reproduce the germline sequence, and a read error may be involved. This rearrangement joins TRBV6-6 to TRBJ1-5; 7 bases fit TRBD1. The CDR3 loop spans 18 amino acids. Looked up from germline, CDR1 is MNHNY and CDR2 is SVGAGI (reference sequence). CDR3 sequence: CASSDFPGQWAGDQAQHF. CDR3 DNA: TGTGCCAGCAGCGATTTCCCGGGACAGTGGGCAGGGGATCAGGCCCAGCATTTT.

Points on this clonotype: Since a much larger clone is just one base distant, this may be a read error. The chain recombines TRBV20-1 with TRBJ2-7; no clear D. Germline CDR1 is DFQATT and CDR2 is SNEGSKA (reference sequence). The CDR3 has 12 amino acids. The chain's CDR3 is CIAGDLGYEQYF. The CDR3 nucleotides read TGCATTGCTGGAGATCTGGGGTACGAGCAGTACTTC.

This clonotype has more than one count but fewer than ten. The gene calls are TRBV2 and TRBJ2-2; D is undetermined. CDR1 SNHLY and CDR2 FYNNEI come from the germline V gene. The V gene lost 3 bases and the J gene lost 0 bases, with 8 bases spanning the gap. CDR3 size: 15 residues. The CDR3 is CASSESGSNTGELFF. CDR3 DNA sequence: TGTGCCAGCAGTGAGTCCGGGTCGAACACCGGGGAGCTGTTTTTT.

This clonotype appeared once. The rearrangement uses TRBV11-1 and TRBJ2-2; 7 bases match TRBD1. The trim removed 8 bases at V and 3 bases at J, leaving 6 bases unmatched. Germline CDR1 reads SGHAT; CDR2 reads FQDESV (reference sequence). The CDR3 has 14 residues. Here the CDR3 reads CASFLGQDTGELFF. Here the CDR3 DNA reads TGTGCCAGCTTCCTTGGACAGGACACCGGGGAGCTGTTTTTT.

The rearrangement uses TRBV10-3 and TRBJ2-5; D gene ambiguous. Germline V gene data show CDR1 as ENHRY and CDR2 as SYGVKD. This CDR3 comprises 13 residues. V lost 2 bases and J lost 4, with 8 bases in between. CDR3 amino acids: CAISEGVGETQYF. In nucleotides, the CDR3 is TGTGCCATCAGTGAGGGGGTGGGAGAGACCCAGTACTTC.

V gene TRBV10-3 combines with J gene TRBJ2-3, with 8 bases aligning to TRBD2. The CDR3 is 16 residues long. Germline CDR1 reads ENHRY; CDR2 reads SYGVKD. Germline trimming cut 4 bases from V and 6 bases from J; bases unmatched to any gene: 12. The CDR3 nucleotides read TGTGCCATCAGTGTTGGTAGCGGGGCTTTGTCGGATACGCAGTATTTT. It specifies CAISVGSGALSDTQYF.

This clonotype appeared once. Compared with germline, one end of the junction differs, possibly owing to a read error. V usage is TRBV6-1 and J usage is TRBJ2-1; no definite D call. CDR1 is MNHNS and CDR2 is SASEGT in the germline V gene. The CDR3 contains 15 residues. CDR3 loop: CASSEEVVTYNQQFF. CDR3 DNA sequence: TGTGCCAGCAGTGAAGAGGTCGTAACATACAATCAGCAGTTCTTC.

By share, this clonotype counts as medium-sized (0.01 to 0.1%). The chain employs TRBV4-1 and TRBJ2-3, with a tentative D call TRBD2 (6 bases). V was pared by 1 base and J by 2 bases, with 10 bases between. CDR1 and CDR2 (germline): MGHRA, YSYEKL. The CDR3 has 15 residues. The CDR3 sequence is CASSQAAGHTDTQYF. CDR3 in DNA: TGCGCCAGCAGCCAAGCTGCGGGGCACACAGATACGCAGTATTTT.

The chain joins TRBV6-5 to TRBJ1-1, with D uncertain. The ends were cut back, 2 bases at V and 5 bases at J, with 9 bases in the middle. Germline-derived CDR1 and CDR2 are MNHEY and SVGAGI. The CDR3 sequence is 13 residues long. CDR3 DNA: TGTGCCAGCAGTTACACCATGACAACTGAAGCTTTCTTT. Translation gives CASSYTMTTEAFF.

The chain joins TRBV11-2 to TRBJ2-1, with TRBD2 matching 7 bases. Germline V gives CDR1 SGHAT, CDR2 FQNNGV. CDR3 size: 16 residues. The V and J ends lost 0 bases and 0 bases, in that order; junction bases with no gene match: 2. The CDR3, as DNA: TGTGCCAGCAGCTTAGATTTAGCGGGCTCCTACAATGAGCAGTTCTTC. Protein: CASSLDLAGSYNEQFF.

Comments on this clonotype: The DNA is omitted, as the CDR3 cannot be located on it reliably, and the CDR3 follows TCRdb's listing. The V and J genes are TRBV3-1 and TRBJ1-2; whether TRBD1, the table's D call, matches the DNA was not checked. Ends included, the CDR3 has 13 residues. CDR1 and CDR2 (germline): LGHDT, YNNKEL (reference sequence). The CDR3: CVSSQDRVYGCTF.

This clonotype has more than one count but fewer than ten. This chain joins TRBV11-2 and TRBJ1-5, with D uncertain. Germline V gene sequence: CDR1 SGHAT, CDR2 FQNNGV. The CDR3 spans 13 residues. V lost 1 base and J 5 bases, leaving 6 bases between the germline ends. CDR3 in amino acids: CASSLVEDQPQHF. The CDR3 region has the DNA TGTGCCAGCAGCTTAGTAGAGGATCAGCCCCAGCATTTT.